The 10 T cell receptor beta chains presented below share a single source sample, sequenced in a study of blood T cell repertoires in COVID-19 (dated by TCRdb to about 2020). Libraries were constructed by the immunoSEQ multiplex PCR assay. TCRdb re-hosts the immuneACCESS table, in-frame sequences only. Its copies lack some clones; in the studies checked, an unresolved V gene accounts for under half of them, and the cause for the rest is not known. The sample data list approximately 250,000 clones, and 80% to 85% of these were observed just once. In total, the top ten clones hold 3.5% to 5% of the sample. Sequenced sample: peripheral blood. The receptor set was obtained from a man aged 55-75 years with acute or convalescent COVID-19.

For the CDR3, the DNA is TGTGCCAGCAGCCCAGGACAGGGAGTAAATGAAAAACTGTTTTTT. Encoded protein: CASSPGQGVNEKLFF. This chain links TRBV11-1 with TRBJ1-4; the match to TRBD1 covers 8 bases. With 5 bases clipped from V and 5 bases from J, the junction kept 7 bases outside the gene matches. In germline, CDR1 is SGHAT, CDR2 FQDESV (reference sequence). There are 15 residues in the CDR3.

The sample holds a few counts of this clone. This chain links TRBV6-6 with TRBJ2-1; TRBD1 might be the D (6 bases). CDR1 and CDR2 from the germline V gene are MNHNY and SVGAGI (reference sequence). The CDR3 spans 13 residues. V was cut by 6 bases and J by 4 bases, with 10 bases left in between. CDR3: CASSPQGYNEQFF. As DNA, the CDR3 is TGTGCCAGCAGCCCCCAGGGGTACAATGAGCAGTTCTTC.

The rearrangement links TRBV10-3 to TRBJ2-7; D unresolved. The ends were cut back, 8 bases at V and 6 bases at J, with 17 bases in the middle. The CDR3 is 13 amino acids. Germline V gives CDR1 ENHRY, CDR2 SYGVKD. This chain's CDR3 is CAIRASRPSEQYF. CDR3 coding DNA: TGTGCCATCCGAGCATCTCGTCCCTCCGAGCAGTACTTC.

Written as DNA, the CDR3 is TGTGCCAGCAGCTCCGGGGCCCAGGGGTCCTACGAGCAGTACTTC. Encoded protein: CASSSGAQGSYEQYF. The chain recombines TRBV9 with TRBJ2-7; D may be TRBD1 (6 bases). Germline V gives CDR1 SGDLS, CDR2 YYNGEE. The V end lost 4 bases, the J end lost 1 base, and 15 bases lay between the germline ends. The CDR3 covers 15 residues.

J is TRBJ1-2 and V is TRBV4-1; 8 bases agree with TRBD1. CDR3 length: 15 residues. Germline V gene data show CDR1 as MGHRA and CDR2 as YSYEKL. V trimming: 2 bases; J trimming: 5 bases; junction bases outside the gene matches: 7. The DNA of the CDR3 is TGCGCCAGCAGCCAACCCCGGACAGGGAGGTATGGCTACACCTTC. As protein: CASSQPRTGRYGYTF.

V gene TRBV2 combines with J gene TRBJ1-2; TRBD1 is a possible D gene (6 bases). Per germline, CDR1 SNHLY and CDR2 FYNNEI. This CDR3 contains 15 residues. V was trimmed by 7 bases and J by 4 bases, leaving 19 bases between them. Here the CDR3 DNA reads TGTGCCAGCATTTGGGACACCGCCCCTTCCTATGGCTACACCTTC. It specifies CASIWDTAPSYGYTF.

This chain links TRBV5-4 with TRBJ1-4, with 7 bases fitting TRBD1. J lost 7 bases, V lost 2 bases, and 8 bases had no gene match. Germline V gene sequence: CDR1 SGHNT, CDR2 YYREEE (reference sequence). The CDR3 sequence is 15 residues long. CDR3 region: CASSFGRTGAEKLFF. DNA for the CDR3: TGTGCCAGCAGCTTTGGGAGAACAGGGGCTGAAAAACTGTTTTTT.

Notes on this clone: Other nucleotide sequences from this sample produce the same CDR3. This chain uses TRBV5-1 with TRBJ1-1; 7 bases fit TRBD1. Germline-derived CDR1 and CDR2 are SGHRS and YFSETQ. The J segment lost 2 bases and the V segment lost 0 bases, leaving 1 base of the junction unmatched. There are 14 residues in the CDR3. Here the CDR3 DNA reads TGCGCCAGCAGCTTGGACAGGGGAAACACTGAAGCTTTCTTT. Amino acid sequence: CASSLDRGNTEAFF.

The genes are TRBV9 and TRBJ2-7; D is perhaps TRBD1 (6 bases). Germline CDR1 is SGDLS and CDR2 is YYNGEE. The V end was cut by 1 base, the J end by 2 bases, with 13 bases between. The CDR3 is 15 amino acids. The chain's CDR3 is CASSVNGTPAYEQYF. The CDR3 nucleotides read TGTGCCAGCAGCGTAAATGGGACACCCGCCTACGAGCAGTACTTC.

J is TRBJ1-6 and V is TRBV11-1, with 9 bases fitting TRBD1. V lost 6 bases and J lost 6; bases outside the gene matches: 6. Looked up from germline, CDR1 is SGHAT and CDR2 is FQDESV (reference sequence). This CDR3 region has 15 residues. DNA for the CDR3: TGTGCCAGCAGAACCGGGACAGGGCCTAATTCACCCCTCCACTTT. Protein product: CASRTGTGPNSPLHF.